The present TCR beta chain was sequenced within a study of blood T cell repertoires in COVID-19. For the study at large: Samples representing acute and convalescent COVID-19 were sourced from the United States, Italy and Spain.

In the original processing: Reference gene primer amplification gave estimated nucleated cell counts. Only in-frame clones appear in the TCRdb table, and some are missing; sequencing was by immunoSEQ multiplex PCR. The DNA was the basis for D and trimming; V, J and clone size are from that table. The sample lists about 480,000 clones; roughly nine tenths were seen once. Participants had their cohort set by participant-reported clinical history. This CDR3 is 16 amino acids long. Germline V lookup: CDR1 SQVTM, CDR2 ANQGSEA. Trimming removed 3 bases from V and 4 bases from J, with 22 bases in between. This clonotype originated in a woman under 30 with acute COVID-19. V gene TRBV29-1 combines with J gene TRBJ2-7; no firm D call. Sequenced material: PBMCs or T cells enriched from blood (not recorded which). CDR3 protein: CSVEFGSGRQTYEQYF. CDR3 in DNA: TGCAGCGTTGAGTTCGGGTCGGGTCGCCAGACGTACGAGCAGTACTTC.